The TCR beta chain under discussion was sequenced for a study of T cells in Graves' hyperthyroidism and ophthalmopathy. This clonotype was picked up many times. Regions amplified from RNA transcripts were the TCR beta CDR3 regions. A set of HTBI primers served as the primers for a first-round RT-PCR of the TCR CDR3. TCRdb recomputed calls from the multiplex PCR reads with MiXCR, one row per CDR3 protein. This table has around 520,000 distinct CDR3 sequences, around 15% appearing once. This receptor was identified in a woman aged 18-29 years with Graves' hyperthyroidism. What was sequenced was blood.

The CDR3 loop is CASSPPAGPDGTEAFF. The CDR3 DNA sequence: TGTGCCAGCTCACCGCCAGCAGGACCTGATGGCACTGAAGCTTTCTTT. The V and J genes are TRBV18 and TRBJ1-1; D gene ambiguous. Trimming removed 3 bases from V and 4 bases from J, with 18 bases in between. There are 16 residues in the CDR3. In germline, CDR1 is KGHSH, CDR2 LQKENI.